A selection of T cell receptor beta chains follows, all from one sample in a study of vaccination and CD4 T cells after COVID-19. These receptors lack a known antigen. TCRdb independently ran MiXCR on the PCR reads; one entry per CDR3 protein. The repertoire holds 20,000 to 25,000 distinct CDR3 sequences, over 25% seen once, with over 10% in the top ten. Sequences were derived from CD4+ T cells from blood, cultured in vitro, sampled about 7 months after SARS-CoV-2 vaccination. These receptors were taken from a human donor who had recovered from COVID-19. Both conserved end residues are part of each CDR3. Each record gives: V gene, D gene, J gene, clone size, CDR3 protein, CDR3 DNA. The D gene is left open where the match is weak. The size entry is marked missing in some rows and otherwise reads once, few, many or a size class.

V: TRBV7-2; D: -; J: TRBJ1-5; size: -; CDR3: CASSLQGGVGQPQHF; DNA: TGTGCCAGCAGCTTACAAGGAGGGGTCGGTCAGCCCCAGCATTTT
V: TRBV24-1; D: -; J: TRBJ2-1; size: -; CDR3: CATSDLRDNYNEQFF; DNA: TGTGCCACCAGTGATTTGCGGGATAATTACAATGAGCAGTTCTTC
V: TRBV19; D: TRBD1; J: TRBJ1-6; size: -; CDR3: CASGWTGGNSPLHF; DNA: TGTGCCAGTGGATGGACAGGGGGAAATTCACCCCTCCACTTT
V: TRBV4-3; D: TRBD2; J: TRBJ2-3; size: -; CDR3: CASSQGEGGTDTQYF; DNA: TGCGCCAGCAGCCAAGGCGAGGGAGGGACAGATACGCAGTATTTT
V: TRBV20-1; D: TRBD2; J: TRBJ2-1; size: -; CDR3: CSGGLAGGFSYNEQFF; DNA: TGCAGTGGCGGACTAGCGGGTGGCTTCTCCTACAATGAGCAGTTCTTC
V: TRBV6-2/TRBV6-3; D: TRBD1; J: TRBJ2-1; size: -; CDR3: CASSYSQGPQYNEQFF; DNA: TGTGCCAGCAGTTACTCACAGGGGCCCCAATACAATGAGCAGTTCTTC
V: TRBV6-5; D: -; J: TRBJ2-3; size: -; CDR3: CASSYLGDTQYF; DNA: TGTGCCAGCAGTTACTTGGGAGATACGCAGTATTTT
V: TRBV7-9; D: -; J: TRBJ1-2; size: few; CDR3: CASTSEAVDYTF; DNA: TGTGCCAGCACGAGTGAGGCGGTGGACTACACCTTC
V: TRBV6-5; D: TRBD2; J: TRBJ2-7; size: medium-sized; CDR3: CASSYGRESDEQYF; DNA: TGTGCCAGCAGTTACGGGAGGGAATCTGACGAGCAGTACTTC
V: TRBV18; D: -; J: TRBJ2-5; size: -; CDR3: CASSPQPQGTQYF; DNA: TGTGCCAGCTCACCACAACCTCAAGGGACCCAGTACTTC
V: TRBV6-1; D: -; J: TRBJ1-6; size: -; CDR3: CASRLLGGIYSPLHF; DNA: TGTGCCAGCAGACTATTGGGGGGGATTTATTCACCCCTCCACTTT
V: TRBV18; D: -; J: TRBJ1-1; size: -; CDR3: CASSQTSANTEAFF; DNA: TGTGCCAGCTCACAAACTTCAGCCAACACTGAAGCTTTCTTT
V: TRBV20-1; D: TRBD2; J: TRBJ2-7; size: -; CDR3: CSASSGTSGSSYEQYF; DNA: TGCAGTGCCTCGTCGGGGACTAGCGGGAGTTCCTACGAGCAGTACTTC
V: TRBV5-4; D: TRBD1; J: TRBJ1-5; size: -; CDR3: CASSGTGRYIFQPQHF; DNA: TGTGCCAGCAGTGGGACAGGGAGGTATATATTTCAGCCCCAGCATTTT
V: TRBV6-1; D: TRBD1; J: TRBJ1-2; size: many; CDR3: CASRQTRDRERYTF; DNA: TGTGCCAGCAGACAGACTCGGGACAGGGAACGCTACACCTTC
V: TRBV24-1; D: -; J: TRBJ2-3; size: -; CDR3: CATSDWGAGHTDTQYF; DNA: TGTGCCACCAGTGATTGGGGGGCAGGGCACACAGATACGCAGTATTTT
V: TRBV7-9; D: -; J: TRBJ1-5; size: medium-sized; CDR3: CASSSTGGNQPQHF; DNA: TGTGCCAGCAGCTCGACAGGCGGCAATCAGCCCCAGCATTTT
V: TRBV7-3; D: TRBD1; J: TRBJ2-7; size: few; CDR3: CASSLGQGLSYEQYF; DNA: TGTGCCAGCAGCCTCGGACAGGGGCTGTCCTACGAGCAGTACTTC
V: TRBV6-1; D: -; J: TRBJ1-5; size: -; CDR3: CASSVFLGASNQPQHF; DNA: TGTGCCAGCAGCGTCTTTTTGGGGGCGAGCAATCAGCCCCAGCATTTT
V: TRBV19; D: -; J: TRBJ2-7; size: few; CDR3: CASAPRAASYEQYF; DNA: TGTGCCAGTGCGCCCAGGGCCGCCTCCTACGAGCAGTACTTC
V: TRBV4-1; D: TRBD1; J: TRBJ2-5; size: -; CDR3: CASSQDWGTEETQYF; DNA: TGCGCCAGCAGCCAAGATTGGGGGACAGAAGAGACCCAGTACTTC
V: TRBV20-1; D: TRBD2; J: TRBJ2-1; size: -; CDR3: CSPSGLAGGQAEQFF; DNA: TGCAGTCCCTCGGGACTAGCGGGGGGGCAAGCTGAGCAGTTCTTC
V: TRBV5-1; D: TRBD2; J: TRBJ2-3; size: once; CDR3: CASSYQGLAGDTDTQYF; DNA: TGCGCCAGCAGCTACCAGGGACTAGCGGGAGATACAGATACGCAGTATTTT
V: TRBV6-2/TRBV6-3; D: -; J: TRBJ2-7; size: -; CDR3: CASKRAAADEQYF; DNA: TGTGCCAGCAAACGAGCGGCCGCGGACGAGCAGTACTTC
V: TRBV6-1; D: TRBD1; J: TRBJ2-5; size: -; CDR3: CASSVTGAQETQYF; DNA: TGTGCCAGCAGTGTGACAGGGGCCCAAGAGACCCAGTACTTC
V: TRBV5-4; D: -; J: TRBJ1-2; size: -; CDR3: CASSFRRSYTF; DNA: TGTGCCAGCAGCTTCAGGAGGAGCTACACCTTC
V: TRBV7-9; D: TRBD1; J: TRBJ2-3; size: medium-sized; CDR3: CASSLARGRTDTQYF; DNA: TGTGCCAGCAGCTTAGCAAGGGGGCGCACAGATACGCAGTATTTT
V: TRBV5-4; D: -; J: TRBJ1-2; size: -; CDR3: CASSPPSPQDGGYTF; DNA: TGTGCCAGCAGCCCCCCCTCCCCGCAGGATGGTGGCTACACCTTC
V: TRBV20-1; D: -; J: TRBJ2-3; size: -; CDR3: CSALRGLVEDTQYF; DNA: TGCAGTGCTCTCCGGGGATTGGTGGAAGATACGCAGTATTTT
V: TRBV2; D: -; J: TRBJ1-2; size: few; CDR3: CASSGQRDPGYTF; DNA: TGTGCCAGCAGTGGACAGCGGGACCCTGGCTACACCTTC